This T cell receptor beta chain was obtained from a study of cytomegalovirus exposure and HLA in healthy donors. Study-wide results and caveats: Across donors, sequencing depth was assumed by presence/absence analyses to be roughly uniform. One later analysis reportedly identified an Asian-associated ancestry cluster that showed fewer N-insertions than the roughly 700-donor mean. Trimming of TCR beta V- and J-genes showed a link, identified in a later analysis, to a missense DCLRE1C variant.

Researchers ran the PCR with 60 Vbeta and 13 Jbeta primers. Repertoires were generated with immunoSEQ multiplex PCR, while TCRdb's copy carries only in-frame clones and drops some. This sample's table reports some 150,000 clones. For this clone: Its antigen is unidentified.

Material for sequencing was PBMCs. This sequence was found in a man aged 40-55 years in good health and CMV-seronegative.

The CDR3 here is CASTSDDREQPQHF. The DNA for the CDR3 is TGTGCCAGCACCTCGGACGACAGGGAGCAGCCCCAGCATTTT. V gene TRBV7-9 combines with J gene TRBJ1-5; TRBD1 matches at 7 bases. Germline V gene lookup returns CDR1 SEHNR and CDR2 FQNEAQ (reference sequence). CDR3 length equals 14 residues. The trim removed 7 bases at V and 7 bases at J, leaving 10 bases unmatched.